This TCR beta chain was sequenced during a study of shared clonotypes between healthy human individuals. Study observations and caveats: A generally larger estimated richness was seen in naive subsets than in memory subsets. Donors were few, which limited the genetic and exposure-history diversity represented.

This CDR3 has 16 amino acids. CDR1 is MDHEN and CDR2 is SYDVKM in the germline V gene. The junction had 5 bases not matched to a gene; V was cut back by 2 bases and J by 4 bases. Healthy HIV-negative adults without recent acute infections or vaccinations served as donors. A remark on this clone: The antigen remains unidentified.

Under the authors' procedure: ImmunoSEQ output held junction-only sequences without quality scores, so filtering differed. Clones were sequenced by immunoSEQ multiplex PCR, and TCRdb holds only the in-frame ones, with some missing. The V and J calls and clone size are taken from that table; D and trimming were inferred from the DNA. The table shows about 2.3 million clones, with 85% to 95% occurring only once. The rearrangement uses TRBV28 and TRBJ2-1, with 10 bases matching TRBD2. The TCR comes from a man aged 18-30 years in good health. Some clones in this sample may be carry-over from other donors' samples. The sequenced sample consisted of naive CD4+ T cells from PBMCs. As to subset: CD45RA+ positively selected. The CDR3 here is CASSLPGTSEYNEQFF. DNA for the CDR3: TGTGCCAGCAGTTTACCAGGGACTAGCGAATACAATGAGCAGTTCTTC.